The present TCR beta chain was sequenced within a study of T cell changes during pregnancy in multiple sclerosis. The CDR3 spans 16 residues. The germline V gene encodes CDR1 ENHRY and CDR2 SYGVKD. V gave up 1 base and J gave up 4 bases; unmatched junction bases: 5. Using immunoSEQ multiplex PCR, the repertoire was profiled, and TCRdb retains in-frame clones only, with some absent. The repertoire includes about 48,000 clones, about nine tenths of them detected once, and 0.5% sits in the top ten. This chain uses TRBV10-3 with TRBJ1-5; 9 bases align to TRBD1. Sequences were derived from CD4+ T cells from peripheral blood mononuclear cells, sampled in the third trimester of pregnancy. This receptor was taken from a female donor with multiple sclerosis, enrolled in a pregnancy study. CDR3 nucleotides: TGTGCCATCAGTGAGTTTGGACAGGGGACAAATCAGCCCCAGCATTTT. Translated: CAISEFGQGTNQPQHF.